This TCR beta chain was sequenced for a study of cytomegalovirus exposure and HLA in healthy donors. General observations from the study: The authors later found TCR association rates varying by HLA locus, with DRB1 most and HLA-C fewest. Most subjects had HLA-A and HLA-B alleles reportedly predicted accurately by TCR beta sequences.

This CDR3 has 17 residues. Unmatched junction bases numbered 9, after V lost 1 base and J lost 5 bases. Germline lookup yields CDR1 SGHDT and CDR2 YYEEEE. It was with 60 Vbeta and 13 Jbeta primers that the PCR ran. Clones were read by immunoSEQ multiplex PCR, and TCRdb kept only the in-frame ones, dropping some. The sample includes approximately 160,000 clones, roughly 78% seen only once; the top ten take 1%. Concerning this clone itself: The antigen remains undetermined.

The sample comprised PBMCs. The sequence was collected from a woman in her fifties or sixties in good health and CMV-seropositive. V gene TRBV5-6 combines with J gene TRBJ1-6; 7 nucleotides match TRBD1. The CDR3 is CASSLWGRGQDNSPLHF. DNA for the CDR3: TGTGCCAGCAGCTTGTGGGGAAGGGGGCAGGATAATTCACCCCTCCACTTT.